These 23 T cell receptor beta chains were all obtained from the same sample, sequenced in a study of cytomegalovirus exposure and HLA in healthy donors. Use of 60 Vbeta and 13 Jbeta primers characterized the PCR. Here immunoSEQ multiplex PCR was the method, and the copy in TCRdb shows in-frame clones only, minus some. The table lists 100,000 to 120,000 clones, approximately 79% of them singletons. Sequenced: PBMCs. These TCRs come from a man aged 30 to 39 in good health and CMV-seropositive.

This sequence joins TRBV19 and TRBJ2-5; 7 nucleotides agree with TRBD1. This CDR3 comprises 14 residues. V was pared by 6 bases and J by 0 bases, with 4 bases of the junction left unmatched. From germline, CDR1 is LNHDA and CDR2 SQIVND (reference sequence). The CDR3 DNA follows: TGTGCCAGTAGCAGAGACAGGGACCAAGAGACCCAGTACTTC. It is translated as CASSRDRDQETQYF.

On this clone itself: The germline gene is not matched at one end of the junction; a read error may be the cause. The V call is TRBV7-9, the J call TRBJ1-5; D is unclear. CDR1 SEHNR and CDR2 FQNEAQ come from the germline V gene (reference sequence). The CDR3 length is 12 residues. The CDR3 loop is CSSSPGNQPQHF. The CDR3, as DNA: TGTTCCAGCAGCCCCGGGAATCAGCCCCAGCATTTT. Based on the CDR3 plus reference TRBV7-9 and TRBJ1-5, the full variable domain is DTGVSQNPRHKITKRGQNVTFRCDPISEHNRLYWYRQTLGQGPEFLTYFQNEAQLEKSRLLSDRFSAERPKGSFSTLEIQRTEQGDSAMYLCSSSPGNQPQHFGDGTRLSIL.

The chain recombines TRBV11-2 with TRBJ2-7, with 8 bases aligning to TRBD2. Per germline, CDR1 SGHAT and CDR2 FQNNGV. J gave up 4 bases and V 4 bases, and 12 bases lay outside the gene matches. The CDR3 consists of 16 residues. For the CDR3, the DNA is TGTGCCAGCAGCTCCGACCCTGGACGGGAGGGATACGAGCAGTACTTC. Protein product: CASSSDPGREGYEQYF.

This sequence joins TRBV5-5 and TRBJ2-5, with D unclear. This CDR3 contains 11 residues. Germline V gene sequence: CDR1 SGHKS, CDR2 YYEKEE (reference sequence). V was pared by 3 bases and J by 5 bases, with 5 bases between. Written as DNA, the CDR3 is TGTGCCAGCAGCTATCAGGAGACCCAGTACTTC. It specifies CASSYQETQYF.

The chain employs TRBV7-9 and TRBJ2-7; no clear D gene. The V gene lost 5 bases and the J gene lost 7 bases, with 12 bases spanning the gap. There are 12 residues in the CDR3. The germline V gene encodes CDR1 SEHNR and CDR2 FQNEAQ (reference sequence). CDR3: CASSHSLREQYF. The DNA of the CDR3 is TGTGCCAGCAGCCATTCTTTGCGTGAGCAGTACTTC.

The J gene is TRBJ1-2, the V gene TRBV5-1; tentatively, D is TRBD1 (5 bases). CDR3 length: 15 amino acids. V shed 3 bases and J shed 6 bases, with 18 bases lying between them. Germline CDR1 and CDR2: SGHRS and YFSETQ. CDR3 sequence: CASSSPGFMVDGYTF. Here the CDR3 DNA reads TGCGCCAGCAGCTCGCCAGGGTTTATGGTCGATGGCTACACCTTC.

The V and J genes are TRBV14 and TRBJ2-3, with D maybe TRBD2 (6 bases). The V end was cut by 4 bases, the J end by 6 bases, with 8 bases between. Germline CDR1 and CDR2: SGHDN and FVKESK. The CDR3 totals 12 residues. The CDR3 nucleotides are TGTGCCAGCAGCCCGGGGGAGGATACGCAGTATTTT. It is translated as CASSPGEDTQYF.

This rearrangement joins TRBV19 to TRBJ2-1, with no clear D. The CDR3 loop spans 14 amino acids. Germline V CDR1 and CDR2: LNHDA, SQIVND (reference sequence). The ends were cut back, 5 bases at V and 4 bases at J, with 12 bases in the middle. The CDR3 nucleotides are TGTGCCAGTAGTTGGGCAGAAACTTACAATGAGCAGTTCTTC. Protein: CASSWAETYNEQFF. The variable domain in full, completed from reference TRBV19 and TRBJ2-1, reads DGGITQSPKYLFRKEGQNVTLSCEQNLNHDAMYWYRQDPGQGLRLIYYSQIVNDFQKGDIAEGYSVSREKKESFPLTVTSAQKNPTAFYLCASSWAETYNEQFFGPGTRLTVL.

In this sample, this clone turned up many times. V is TRBV25-1 and J is TRBJ2-2; weak D call: TRBD2 (6 bases). Deletions cut 4 bases from V and 7 bases from J, with 13 bases between. The germline V gene encodes CDR1 MGHDK and CDR2 SYGVNS. The CDR3 loop spans 14 amino acids. CDR3 sequence reads: CASSGPGGNGELFF. The DNA for the CDR3 is TGTGCCAGCAGTGGCCCCGGCGGGAACGGGGAGCTGTTTTTT.

V gene TRBV5-6 combines with J gene TRBJ2-7; 9 bases agree with TRBD1. The CDR3 runs to 13 residues. V lost 4 bases and J lost 6; bases outside the gene matches: 5. From germline, CDR1 is SGHDT and CDR2 YYEEEE. CDR3 nucleotides: TGTGCCAGCAGCAAGGACAGGGGAGGCGAGCAGTACTTC. Translating it yields CASSKDRGGEQYF.

J is TRBJ2-7 and V is TRBV4-1; weak D call: TRBD1 (6 bases). The CDR3 contains 13 residues. The V gene's germline CDR1 is MGHRA and CDR2 YSYEKL. The V gene lost 5 bases and the J gene lost 0 bases, with 8 bases spanning the gap. The CDR3 is CASSTGISYEQYF. The CDR3 DNA reads as TGCGCCAGCAGCACAGGGATCTCCTACGAGCAGTACTTC.

The chain carries TRBV6-5 and TRBJ1-1; D unresolved. The CDR3 is 13 amino acids. The germline V gene has CDR1 MNHEY and CDR2 SVGAGI. The V end was cut by 5 bases, the J end by 4 bases, with 11 bases between. In DNA form, the CDR3 reads TGTGCCAGCAGTGTTACCTCGGGCACTGAAGCTTTCTTT. Translation: CASSVTSGTEAFF.

The chain joins TRBV30 to TRBJ2-1; D ambiguous. The length of the CDR3 is 13 residues. Germline V gene data show CDR1 as GTSNPN and CDR2 as SVGIG (reference sequence). With 0 bases removed from V and 4 bases from J, the gap between germline ends came to 7 bases. CDR3 sequence reads: CAWSVGAYNEQFF. The CDR3 DNA follows: TGTGCCTGGAGTGTAGGAGCTTACAATGAGCAGTTCTTC.

This sequence joins TRBV10-2 and TRBJ1-2, with D possibly TRBD1 on 5 matching bases. The germline V gene encodes CDR1 WSHSY and CDR2 SAAADI. The CDR3 consists of 15 residues. With 6 bases removed from V and 4 bases from J, the gap between germline ends came to 18 bases. CDR3 sequence: CASSPHAGYVYGYTF. The CDR3 bases are TGCGCCAGCAGCCCCCATGCAGGGTATGTCTATGGCTACACCTTC.

This chain uses TRBV14 with TRBJ2-3; possible D gene TRBD1, 6 bases. CDR3 length equals 14 residues. Germline V gene lookup returns CDR1 SGHDN and CDR2 FVKESK. V lost 3 bases and J 2 bases, leaving 9 bases between the germline ends. The CDR3 nucleotides read TGTGCCAGCAGCCACTGGACAGACACAGATACGCAGTATTTT. Protein product: CASSHWTDTDTQYF. The variable domain in full, completed from reference TRBV14 and TRBJ2-3, reads EAGVTQFPSHSVIEKGQTVTLRCDPISGHDNLYWYRRVMGKEIKFLLHFVKESKQDESGMPNNRFLAERTGGTYSTLKVQPAELEDSGVYFCASSHWTDTDTQYFGPGTRLTVL.

J is TRBJ2-7 and V is TRBV2; D is unresolved. Trimming removed 5 bases from V and 9 bases from J, with 5 bases in between. Germline assignment: CDR1 SNHLY and CDR2 FYNNEI. The CDR3 totals 9 residues. CDR3 loop: CASSKRQYF. The CDR3 bases are TGTGCCAGCAGTAAGAGGCAGTACTTC.

Concerning this clone itself: The identical CDR3 is also encoded by other nucleotide sequences in the sample. The V gene is TRBV9, the J gene TRBJ2-2; D gene ambiguous. Trimming stripped 4 bases from V and 5 bases from J, with 9 bases between. The length of the CDR3 is 13 residues. Germline V gene data show CDR1 as SGDLS and CDR2 as YYNGEE. CDR3 region: CASSPRTTGELFF. CDR3 DNA: TGTGCCAGCAGCCCCCGAACTACCGGGGAGCTGTTTTTT.

Only a few counts were recorded for this clone. The rearrangement joins TRBV30 to TRBJ2-7, with TRBD2 identical over 8 bases. The V gene end was trimmed by 0 bases and the J gene end by 5 bases; junction bases not matched to a gene: 6. The CDR3 is 14 amino acids. Germline V lookup: CDR1 GTSNPN, CDR2 SVGIG (reference sequence). The CDR3 reads CAWSVHGGADEQYF. Here the CDR3 DNA reads TGTGCCTGGAGTGTACACGGGGGGGCCGACGAGCAGTACTTC.

The chain combines TRBV12-5 with TRBJ2-1; D remains ambiguous. The CDR3 extends over 11 amino acids. Trimming left V 1 base short and J 10 bases short, with 5 bases between. The germline CDR1 and CDR2 sequences are LGHNT and FRNRAP. CDR3 in amino acids: CASGLGLEQFF. CDR3 in DNA: TGTGCTAGTGGTTTGGGTCTGGAGCAGTTCTTC.

The rearrangement links TRBV6-5 to TRBJ2-3, with D perhaps TRBD1 (5 bases). The CDR3 is made up of 13 amino acids. Trimming removed 2 bases at V and 6 bases at J, with 9 bases between. CDR1 MNHEY and CDR2 SVGAGI come from the germline V gene. The CDR3 reads CASSYGAVDTQYF. In nucleotides, the CDR3 is TGTGCCAGCAGTTACGGGGCAGTTGATACGCAGTATTTT.

The gene calls are TRBV9 and TRBJ2-5; 10 bases are a match to TRBD1. The tail of the sequence fits TRBJ2-7 better, so the J call may be wrong. CDR1 and CDR2 (germline): SGDLS, YYNGEE. CDR3 length: 13 residues. This CDR3 reads CASSATGGREQYF. The DNA for the CDR3 is TGTGCCAGCAGCGCGACAGGGGGCCGCGAGCAGTACTTC.

The V gene is TRBV9, the J gene TRBJ2-7; 7 nucleotides agree with TRBD1. The V gene end was trimmed by 4 bases and the J gene end by 0 bases; junction bases not matched to a gene: 7. CDR3 length equals 15 residues. Germline V lookup: CDR1 SGDLS, CDR2 YYNGEE. CDR3 residues: CASSPRQGPSYEQYF. The CDR3, as DNA: TGTGCCAGCAGCCCCCGACAGGGTCCCTCCTACGAGCAGTACTTC.

The chain uses TRBV6-1 and TRBJ1-1; a weak D match, TRBD1 (5 bases). Germline V gene data show CDR1 as MNHNS and CDR2 as SASEGT. Between the trimmed V and J ends, which lost 4 bases and 1 base, there was a span of 16 bases. The CDR3 loop spans 16 amino acids. This CDR3 is CASSANPLGGNTEAFF. The CDR3 coding sequence is TGTGCCAGCAGTGCAAACCCCTTGGGGGGGAACACTGAAGCTTTCTTT.